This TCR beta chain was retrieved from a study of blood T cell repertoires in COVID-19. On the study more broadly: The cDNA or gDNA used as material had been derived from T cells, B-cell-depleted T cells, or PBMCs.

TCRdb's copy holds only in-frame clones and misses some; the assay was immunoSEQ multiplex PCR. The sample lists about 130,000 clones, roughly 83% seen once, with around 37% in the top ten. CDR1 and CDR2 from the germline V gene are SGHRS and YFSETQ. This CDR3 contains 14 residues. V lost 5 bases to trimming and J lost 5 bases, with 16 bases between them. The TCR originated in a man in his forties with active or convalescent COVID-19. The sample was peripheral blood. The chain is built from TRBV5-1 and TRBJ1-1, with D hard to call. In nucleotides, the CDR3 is TGCGCCAGCAGGGCGGTGGAGGTGGAAACTGAAGCTTTCTTT. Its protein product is CASRAVEVETEAFF.